Listed here is a single TCR beta chain. The antigen is unknown. This CDR3 is 13 amino acids long. Trimming cost V 4 bases and J 0 bases, with 4 bases left between them. Germline V CDR1 and CDR2: KGHSH, LQKENI. This sample was taken from a study of T cell responses to AZD1222 COVID-19 vaccine. Findings and caveats of the study: Clonal diversity was possibly underestimated, and white British individuals and females predominated among donors. Vaccine-associated CD4 TCRs spanned spike, dominant at 160-218 and 743-854.

Measured with immunoSEQ multiplex PCR; TCRdb has only the in-frame clones, and not every one. Of roughly 100,000 clones listed, 91% are singletons. The sequence came from an adult in good health. The chain carries TRBV18 and TRBJ1-5; unclear D gene. Sample: peripheral blood, taken on day 0 of AZD1222 vaccination. The CDR3 region has the DNA TGTGCCAGCTCACGGGATAGCAATCAGCCCCAGCATTTT. It is translated as CASSRDSNQPQHF.